This T cell receptor beta chain was retrieved from a study of human T cells and chemical hapten exposure. Time point here: patch test 3, about 24 weeks after DPC sensitization. Stated treatment: therapeutic diphenylcyclopropenone sensitization with weekly scalp DPC. The study enrolled 18 to 70-year-old alopecia patients suitable for DPC. Unfractionated whole blood was the source of the extracted total RNA. Each CDR3 protein is one row after TCRdb ran MiXCR on the RACE reads. The data contain some 84,000 distinct CDR3 sequences, less than 14% of them seen just once; the ten biggest clones take up over 3.5%. There are many counts of this clonotype. This CDR3 is 14 amino acids long. Trimming removed 4 bases at V and 6 bases at J, with 14 bases between. CDR1 and CDR2 (germline): LGHNA, YNFKEQ.

The rearrangement links TRBV4-2 to TRBJ2-3; weak D call: TRBD2 (5 bases). The sequence was collected from a woman in her forties or fifties with alopecia areata. Some clones in this sample may be carry-over from other donors' samples. Sequencing used whole blood, obtained in connection with sensitization to the hapten diphenylcyclopropenone (DPC). CDR3 DNA sequence: TGTGCCAGCAGCCCGGGAAAGGCGCTGGATACGCAGTATTTT. It yields the protein CASSPGKALDTQYF.